These 28 T cell receptor beta chains were all obtained from the same sample, sequenced in a study of cytomegalovirus exposure and HLA in healthy donors. The PCR was carried out with 60 Vbeta primers and 13 Jbeta primers. Repertoires were generated with immunoSEQ multiplex PCR, while TCRdb's copy carries only in-frame clones and drops some. The data contain about 100,000 clones, more than 65% of them singletons. Sequencing used PBMCs. These receptors all stem from a woman in her late teens or twenties in good health and CMV-seropositive.

V and J are TRBV15 and TRBJ2-7, with TRBD2 identical over 10 bases. Germline trimming cut 0 bases from V and 3 bases from J; bases unmatched to any gene: 2. The CDR3 contains 15 residues. CDR1 LNHNV and CDR2 YYDKDF come from the germline V gene (reference sequence). CDR3 sequence (DNA): TGTGCCACCAGCAGAGAGAGGACTAGCGGCTACGAGCAGTACTTC. It specifies CATSRERTSGYEQYF.

The chain has TRBV13 and TRBJ1-1; 9 nucleotides line up with TRBD1. Trimming took 0 bases from V and 9 from J; bases not matched to a gene: 17. The CDR3 spans 18 residues. The V gene's germline CDR1 is PRHDT and CDR2 FYEKMQ (reference sequence). The CDR3 DNA reads TGTGCCAGCAGCTTAGGCCCAACTCCGACAGGGGGAGGGCGCCAAGCTTTCTTT. Translating it yields CASSLGPTPTGGGRQAFF. The full variable domain, rest sourced from reference TRBV13 and TRBJ1-1, is AAGVIQSPRHLIKEKRETATLKCYPIPRHDTVYWYQQGPGQDPQFLISFYEKMQSDKGSIPDRFSAQQFSDYHSELNMSSLELGDSALYFCASSLGPTPTGGGRQAFFGQGTRLTVV.

Notes on this clone: This CDR3 is also generated by other DNA sequences in the sample. The rearrangement joins TRBV9 to TRBJ2-7; TRBD2 agrees at 14 bases. Germline loops: CDR1 SGDLS, CDR2 YYNGEE. The CDR3 extends over 15 amino acids. V trimming: 4 bases; J trimming: 4 bases; junction bases outside the gene matches: 4. The CDR3: CASSLGTSGSYEQYF. The CDR3 coding sequence is TGTGCCAGCAGCCTAGGGACTAGCGGGAGTTACGAGCAGTACTTC.

The rearrangement joins TRBV9 to TRBJ2-7; the match to TRBD2 covers 13 bases. Trimming at V came to 0 bases and at J to 5 bases, leaving 2 bases not matched to a gene. The germline V gene has CDR1 SGDLS and CDR2 YYNGEE. The CDR3 sequence is 15 residues long. DNA for the CDR3: TGTGCCAGCAGCGTAGGAGGGACTAGCGGGGACGAGCAGTACTTC. Residues: CASSVGGTSGDEQYF.

The V and J genes are TRBV4-1 and TRBJ2-3; TRBD2 might be the D (6 bases). The CDR3 has 14 amino acids. V lost 1 base and J 3 bases, leaving 8 bases between the germline ends. From germline, CDR1 is MGHRA and CDR2 YSYEKL. CDR3 nucleotide sequence: TGCGCCAGCAGCCAAGCGGGAGTGACAGATACGCAGTATTTT. This gives the protein CASSQAGVTDTQYF.

A few counts support this clone. This chain uses TRBV27 with TRBJ2-1; 13 nucleotides agree with TRBD2. This CDR3 has 16 residues. V shed 6 bases and J 6 bases; nucleotides not matched to a gene: 8. Germline assignment: CDR1 MNHEY and CDR2 SMNVEV (reference sequence). CDR3 in amino acids: CASSRGTSGRANEQFF. The CDR3 DNA reads as TGTGCCAGCAGCCGGGGCACTAGCGGGAGGGCCAATGAGCAGTTCTTC.

The gene calls are TRBV9 and TRBJ1-2; D not resolved. Trimming took 3 bases from V and 3 from J, leaving 12 bases between them. Germline CDR1 reads SGDLS; CDR2 reads YYNGEE. The CDR3 length is 14 residues. CDR3 sequence: CASSGFYRDYGYTF. As DNA, the CDR3 is TGTGCCAGCAGCGGGTTTTACAGAGACTATGGCTACACCTTC. Supplemented by reference TRBV9 and TRBJ1-2, the full variable domain reads DSGVTQTPKHLITATGQRVTLRCSPRSGDLSVYWYQQSLDQGLQFLIQYYNGEERAKGNILERFSAQQFPDLHSELNLSSLELGDSALYFCASSGFYRDYGYTFGSGTRLTVV.

The genes are TRBV7-9 and TRBJ1-2; 9 positions agree with TRBD1. Losses at the gene ends were 2 bases for V and 5 bases for J; bases not matched to a gene: 6. This CDR3 contains 15 residues. Germline assignment: CDR1 SEHNR and CDR2 FQNEAQ (reference sequence). CDR3 DNA: TGTGCCAGCAGCTTATCCGAACAGGGGGCGTATGGCTACACCTTC. Translating it yields CASSLSEQGAYGYTF.

The chain couples TRBV27 to TRBJ1-1; possible D gene TRBD1, 5 bases. With 1 base removed from V and 1 base from J, the gap between germline ends came to 7 bases. The CDR3 has 14 residues. Germline V lookup: CDR1 MNHEY, CDR2 SMNVEV (reference sequence). CDR3 in DNA: TGTGCCAGCAGTTTATTGGGGGGGAACACTGAAGCTTTCTTT. It is translated as CASSLLGGNTEAFF.

The chain recombines TRBV6-5 with TRBJ2-7, with 7 bases that match TRBD1. V dropped 5 bases and J dropped 4; count of bases not matched to a gene: 11. From germline, CDR1 is MNHEY and CDR2 SVGAGI. This CDR3 spans 15 amino acids. The CDR3 here is CASSRQGTIKYEQYF. The CDR3, as DNA: TGTGCCAGCAGTCGACAGGGAACTATCAAGTACGAGCAGTACTTC.

This chain uses TRBV4-2 with TRBJ2-7; possibly TRBD1 for D (5 bases). This CDR3 has 15 residues. Germline loops: CDR1 LGHNA, CDR2 YNFKEQ. V was pared by 4 bases and J by 3 bases, with 16 bases between. The CDR3 loop reads CASSPTATGNYEQYF. CDR3 DNA: TGTGCCAGCAGCCCGACAGCGACGGGTAACTACGAGCAGTACTTC.

CDR3 bases: TGTGCCAGCAGCGAGAAACAGGGGGTAGGAGGGGCCAACGTCCTGACTTTC. Its protein is CASSEKQGVGGANVLTF. The chain is built from TRBV9 and TRBJ2-6, with 8 bases that match TRBD1. V dropped 3 bases and J dropped 4; count of bases not matched to a gene: 9. CDR3 length equals 17 residues. CDR1 and CDR2 (germline): SGDLS, YYNGEE.

The genes are TRBV5-1 and TRBJ2-2; D possibly corresponds to TRBD1 (7 bases). In germline, CDR1 is SGHRS, CDR2 YFSETQ. Trimming pared 5 bases from V and 1 base from J, leaving 12 bases between. The CDR3 is made up of 15 amino acids. The CDR3: CASRLQGGNTGELFF. The CDR3 nucleotides read TGCGCCAGCAGACTCCAGGGGGGGAACACCGGGGAGCTGTTTTTT.

The chain employs TRBV28 and TRBJ1-1; 9 positions agree with TRBD1. The CDR3 sequence is 16 residues long. J lost 0 bases, V lost 6 bases, and 8 bases had no gene match. CDR1 MDHEN and CDR2 SYDVKM come from the germline V gene. The CDR3 reads CASRPGQGVVNTEAFF. The CDR3 DNA reads as TGTGCCAGCAGGCCGGGACAGGGAGTGGTGAACACTGAAGCTTTCTTT.

The chain uses TRBV5-1 and TRBJ2-6; D not resolved. This CDR3 is built from 15 residues. Germline V CDR1 and CDR2: SGHRS, YFSETQ. V was clipped by 0 bases and J by 4 bases, with 8 bases between them. The CDR3 sequence: CASSLGPRGANVLTF. The DNA for the CDR3 is TGCGCCAGCAGCTTGGGACCGAGGGGGGCCAACGTCCTGACTTTC.

This clone was seen a single time. The rearrangement links TRBV27 to TRBJ1-2, with D possibly TRBD1 on 5 matching bases. The CDR3 runs to 13 residues. V lost 3 bases and J lost 4, with 9 bases in between. The germline V gene encodes CDR1 MNHEY and CDR2 SMNVEV (reference sequence). CDR3 loop: CASSFPGGYGYTF. CDR3 bases: TGTGCCAGCAGTTTTCCGGGGGGCTATGGCTACACCTTC.

V gene TRBV9 combines with J gene TRBJ1-2; 7 nucleotides line up with TRBD1. Germline trimming cut 5 bases from V and 4 bases from J; bases unmatched to any gene: 14. The CDR3 length is 16 residues. Germline CDR1 is SGDLS and CDR2 is YYNGEE. The chain's CDR3 is CASRGNGQAEGYGYTF. The CDR3 coding sequence is TGTGCCAGCAGAGGTAATGGACAGGCGGAGGGCTATGGCTACACCTTC.

Concerning this clone itself: Mismatch with germline at one junction end may stem from a read error. The chain uses TRBV7-9 and TRBJ1-2, with a tentative D call TRBD1 (6 bases). The CDR3 has 15 residues. Germline V gives CDR1 SEHNR, CDR2 FQNEAQ (reference sequence). CDR3 amino acids: CASSQAHFSGTRYTF. The CDR3 region has the DNA TGCGCCAGCAGCCAAGCTCATTTCTCCGGGACACGGTACACCTTC.

The gene calls are TRBV18 and TRBJ1-1; D is perhaps TRBD1 (6 bases). V lost 1 base to trimming and J lost 1 base, with 7 bases between them. This CDR3 spans 14 amino acids. The germline V gene has CDR1 KGHSH and CDR2 LQKENI. This chain's CDR3 is CASSPLRGNTEAFF. CDR3 nucleotides: TGTGCCAGCTCACCACTCAGGGGGAACACTGAAGCTTTCTTT.

The J gene is TRBJ1-1, the V gene TRBV19, with 9 bases fitting TRBD1. Germline CDR1 LNHDA, CDR2 SQIVND (reference sequence). This CDR3 has 16 amino acids. Losses at the gene ends were 5 bases for V and 5 bases for J; bases not matched to a gene: 12. The CDR3 sequence is CASSLTGTGWRTEAFF. CDR3 coding DNA: TGTGCCAGTAGTCTTACCGGGACAGGGTGGCGGACTGAAGCTTTCTTT.

The gene calls are TRBV6-6 and TRBJ1-2; TRBD1 matches at 7 bases. V gave up 5 bases and J gave up 2 bases; unmatched junction bases: 5. Looked up from germline, CDR1 is MNHNY and CDR2 is SVGAGI (reference sequence). The CDR3 is made up of 14 amino acids. CDR3 region: CASSTGQENYGYTF. The CDR3 DNA reads as TGTGCCAGCAGTACCGGACAGGAGAACTATGGCTACACCTTC.

The chain uses TRBV7-8 and TRBJ2-7; TRBD2 matches at 8 bases. The germline gives CDR1 SGHVS, CDR2 FQNEAQ. The junction had 9 bases not matched to a gene; V was cut back by 3 bases and J by 2 bases. The CDR3 covers 16 residues. CDR3 sequence (DNA): TGTGCCAGCAGCTTCCGCGGGCGGGAGGTAACCTACGAGCAGTACTTC. Amino acid sequence: CASSFRGREVTYEQYF. Using reference TRBV7-8 and TRBJ2-7 for the parts outside the CDR3, the full variable domain is GAGVSQSPRYKVAKRGQDVALRCDPISGHVSLFWYQQALGQGPEFLTYFQNEAQLDKSGLPSDRFFAERPEGSVSTLKIQRTQQEDSAVYLCASSFRGREVTYEQYFGPGTRLTVT.

V is TRBV13 and J is TRBJ1-3; D is uncertain. Trimming stripped 1 base from V and 0 bases from J, with 7 bases between. The germline V gene has CDR1 PRHDT and CDR2 FYEKMQ (reference sequence). The CDR3 runs to 15 residues. The CDR3 DNA reads as TGTGCCAGCAGCTTAGAGATCAGCTCTGGAAACACCATATATTTT. Translation: CASSLEISSGNTIYF.

CDR3 nucleotide sequence: TGTGCCAGCAGCTCCGAGGTCTACACCTTC. Its protein is CASSSEVYTF. The genes are TRBV7-9 and TRBJ1-2; the D is unclear. V lost 4 bases to trimming and J lost 10 bases, with 7 bases between them. Looked up from germline, CDR1 is SEHNR and CDR2 is FQNEAQ (reference sequence). The CDR3 extends over 10 amino acids.

The chain employs TRBV19 and TRBJ2-1, with TRBD1 matching 11 bases. Germline V gives CDR1 LNHDA, CDR2 SQIVND (reference sequence). The CDR3 has 13 amino acids. With 5 bases clipped from V and 13 bases from J, the junction kept 7 bases outside the gene matches. This CDR3 reads CASSWDRGADQFF. The CDR3 nucleotides read TGTGCCAGTAGTTGGGACAGGGGGGCAGATCAGTTCTTC.

The chain carries TRBV28 and TRBJ2-1; 8 positions match TRBD1. This CDR3 comprises 15 residues. CDR1 MDHEN and CDR2 SYDVKM come from the germline V gene. V lost 7 bases and J lost 7; bases outside the gene matches: 12. The CDR3 loop is CASNQPGQAINEQFF. In DNA, the CDR3 is TGTGCCAGCAATCAACCGGGACAGGCGATAAATGAGCAGTTCTTC.

This chain joins TRBV12-5 and TRBJ2-5; no firm D call. The CDR3 length is 10 residues. CDR1 and CDR2 (germline): LGHNT, FRNRAP. The V end lost 1 base, the J end lost 11 bases, and 5 bases lay between the germline ends. This chain's CDR3 is CASGLAPQYF. Written as DNA, the CDR3 is TGTGCTAGTGGTTTGGCCCCTCAGTACTTC.

The chain has TRBV18 and TRBJ1-1; D is ambiguous. V was pared by 2 bases and J by 7 bases, with 20 bases between. The length of the CDR3 is 16 residues. CDR1 KGHSH and CDR2 LQKENI come from the germline V gene. The CDR3 loop reads CASSPMRQRIVDEAFF. The CDR3 DNA reads as TGTGCCAGCTCACCAATGAGACAAAGGATCGTCGATGAAGCTTTCTTT.